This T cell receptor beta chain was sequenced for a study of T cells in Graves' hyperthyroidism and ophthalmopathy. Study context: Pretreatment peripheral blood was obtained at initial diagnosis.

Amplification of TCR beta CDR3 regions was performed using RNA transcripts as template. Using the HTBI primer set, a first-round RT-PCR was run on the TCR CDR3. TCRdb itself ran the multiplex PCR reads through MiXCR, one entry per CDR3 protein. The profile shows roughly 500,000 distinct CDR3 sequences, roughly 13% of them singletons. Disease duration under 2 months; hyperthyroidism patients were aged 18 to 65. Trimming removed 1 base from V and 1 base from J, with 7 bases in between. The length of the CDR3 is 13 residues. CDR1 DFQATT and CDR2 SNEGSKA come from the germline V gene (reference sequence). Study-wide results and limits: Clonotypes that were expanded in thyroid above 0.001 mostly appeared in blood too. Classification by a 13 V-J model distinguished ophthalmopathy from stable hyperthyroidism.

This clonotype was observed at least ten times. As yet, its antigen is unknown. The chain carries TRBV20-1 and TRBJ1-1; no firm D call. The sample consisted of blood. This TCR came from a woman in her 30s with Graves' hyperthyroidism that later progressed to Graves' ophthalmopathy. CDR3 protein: CSARGWANTEAFF. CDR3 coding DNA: TGCAGTGCTAGAGGATGGGCGAACACTGAAGCTTTCTTT.